The rows below give T cell receptor beta chains drawn from one sample of a study of T cells expressing NK-cell markers. TCRdb re-called the 5' RACE reads and shows each CDR3 protein once, DNA omitted. The table for this sample gives some 410,000 distinct CDR3 sequences. The sample was blood T cells: a sorted CD56 or NKG2C T cell subset, CD4+ or CD8+ T cells, or bulk PBMC T cells (not recorded which). The receptors were gathered from a woman aged 18-70 years in good health. Both conserved end residues are part of each CDR3.

TRBJ2-1	TRBV12-3/TRBV12-4	CASGGQGNEQFF
TRBJ1-1	TRBV20-1	CSARDRQKNTEAFF
TRBJ1-4	TRBV7-2	CASSRGPANEKLFF
TRBJ2-5	TRBV12-3/TRBV12-4	CASSLAGGLEETQYF
TRBJ2-2	TRBV29-1	CSVAGAANTGELFF
TRBJ1-2	TRBV4-2	CASSQPRQGVSGYTF
TRBJ1-1	TRBV7-6	CASSLRAFMNTEAFF
TRBJ1-1	TRBV20-1	CSARVPGGGVTEAFF
TRBJ1-3	TRBV12-3/TRBV12-4	CASSFMVVGNTIYF
TRBJ2-1	TRBV5-1	CASSADRAYNEQFF
TRBJ1-1	TRBV5-1	CASSLVGSPTEAFF
TRBJ1-6	TRBV9	CASSVNESPLHF
TRBJ2-1	TRBV11-2	CASSSDPNGYNEQFF
TRBJ1-5	TRBV6-1	CASSPRGFQPQHF
TRBJ2-5	TRBV30	CAWRLQKQETQYF